This T cell receptor (beta chain) appears in the sequencing data of a study of shared clonotypes between healthy human individuals. Some clones are missing from TCRdb's copy, which holds only in-frame ones; the method was immunoSEQ multiplex PCR. The sample records hundreds of thousands of clones, around 73% being singletons. The donors were adults (healthy and HIV-negative) with no recent acute infections or vaccinations. The CDR3 contains 15 residues. V lost 4 bases and J lost 5, with 14 bases in between. Germline CDR1 KGHSH, CDR2 LQKENI. Study-wide results and caveats: When compared with the clonotypes that were shared by all four sorted-subset donors, the non-shared clonotypes turned out to have lower generation probabilities. Blood alone was sampled, and tissue repertoires likely differ.

Note on this clone: Its specificity is not known.

The chain has TRBV18 and TRBJ1-4, with D unresolved. The sequenced material came from memory CD4+ T cells sorted from blood. Subset: CD45RA-negative fraction. The clonotype originates from a woman aged 25-40 years in good health. CDR3 residues: CASSRHAGTNEKLFF. For the CDR3, the DNA is TGTGCCAGCTCACGACATGCAGGCACCAATGAAAAACTGTTTTTT.